These 28 T cell receptor beta chains originate from one sample sequenced in a study of CD8+CD57+ T cells in acquired aplastic anemia. Genomic DNA provided the template from which TCR beta VDJ and CDR3 profiles were obtained. TCRdb recomputed calls from the reads with MiXCR, one row per CDR3 protein. The data show about 190,000 distinct CDR3 sequences, around 47% seen once. Individuals selected for sequencing had exhibited CD8+CD57+ cell expansion on flow cytometry. The specimen was sorted CD4+, CD8+, or CD8+CD57+ T cells (not recorded which) from PBMCs. Source of these receptors: a human donor with aplastic anemia.

The chain is built from TRBV28 and TRBJ1-2, with 8 bases that match TRBD1. Germline CDR1 MDHEN, CDR2 SYDVKM. This CDR3 is built from 15 residues. J gave up 3 bases and V 4 bases, and 7 bases lay outside the gene matches. The CDR3 sequence: CASSSPDRAYYGYTF. DNA for the CDR3: TGTGCCAGCAGTTCCCCGGACAGGGCTTACTATGGCTACACCTTC.

As concerns this clonotype: A junction boundary mismatches the germline segment, possibly from a read error. The CDR3 nucleotides are TGCGCCAGCAGCCGTCGGCACACCATCTCCAACGAGCAGTACTTC. Amino acid sequence: CASSRRHTISNEQYF. V usage is TRBV5-6 and J usage is TRBJ2-7; no definite D call. The CDR3 has 15 amino acids. Germline V gene lookup returns CDR1 SGHDT and CDR2 YYEEEE.

The chain is built from TRBV30 and TRBJ1-2; possibly TRBD1 for D (5 bases). CDR3 length: 13 amino acids. CDR1 GTSNPN and CDR2 SVGIG come from the germline V gene (reference sequence). The V end lost 1 base, the J end lost 9 bases, and 15 bases lay between the germline ends. The CDR3 coding sequence is TGTGCCTGGAGTGGAGGTTGGGGGTCTCGCTACACCTTC. It codes for CAWSGGWGSRYTF.

This clonotype showed up many times. A much larger clone is a single base away; this may be a read error. The CDR3 here is CATSDRLRTGDTEAFF. CDR3 DNA sequence: TGTGCCACCAGTGACCGCTTGCGGACAGGAGACACTGAAGCTTTCTTT. The rearrangement links TRBV24-1 to TRBJ1-1; TRBD1 matches at 7 bases. V shed 4 bases, J shed 3 bases, and the junction held 10 bases outside the gene matches. Germline CDR1 and CDR2: KGHDR and SFDVKD. The CDR3 consists of 16 residues.

V usage is TRBV20-1 and J usage is TRBJ2-7; possible D gene TRBD1, 5 bases. Per the germline V gene, CDR1 is DFQATT and CDR2 is SNEGSKA (reference sequence). The germline V and J ends were trimmed by 5 bases and 5 bases, with 28 bases remaining between them. The CDR3 sequence is 17 residues long. The CDR3 DNA is TGCAGTGCTGACAACACCCGGACACCCCAGAAAGGGAACGAGCAGTACTTC. It yields the protein CSADNTRTPQKGNEQYF.

The V and J genes are TRBV25-1 and TRBJ2-2; D might be TRBD2 (7 bases). The CDR3 runs 14 residues. V shed 4 bases and J shed 8 bases, with 14 bases lying between them. In germline, CDR1 is MGHDK, CDR2 SYGVNS. Here the CDR3 reads CASSAAGAYGELFF. In DNA, the CDR3 is TGTGCCAGCAGTGCCGCGGGGGCCTATGGGGAGCTGTTTTTT.

Note on this clonotype: Its ends do not fully match the called genes, so a read error is possible. CDR3 nucleotide sequence: TGTGCCAGCAGCCAAGCCCGACTAGCGGGGGCCATATCCACCTACGAGCAGTGCTTC. It yields the protein CASSQARLAGAISTYEQCF. This sequence joins TRBV4-2 and TRBJ2-7; TRBD2 matches at 12 bases. The germline V gene encodes CDR1 LGHNA and CDR2 YNFKEQ. The CDR3 runs to 19 residues.

There are a few counts of this clonotype. This sequence joins TRBV19 and TRBJ1-5, with 8 bases that match TRBD1. V lost 4 bases and J lost 4; bases outside the gene matches: 3. Germline V gene data show CDR1 as LNHDA and CDR2 as SQIVND (reference sequence). The length of the CDR3 is 14 residues. The CDR3 protein is CASSKQGGNQPQHF. CDR3 coding DNA: TGTGCCAGTAGTAAACAGGGGGGTAATCAGCCCCAGCATTTT.

On this clonotype: Sequence at one end of the junction differs from germline and may be a read error. The chain recombines TRBV7-3 with TRBJ2-7; the D is unclear. The CDR3 runs 15 residues. Germline loops: CDR1 SGHTA, CDR2 FQGTGA. The CDR3 sequence: CASGLMATTPYEQYF. The CDR3 DNA is TGTGCCAGCGGCTTAATGGCTACCACCCCCTACGAGCAGTACTTC.

The chain joins TRBV28 to TRBJ1-6; TRBD1 is a possible D gene (5 bases). The V gene's germline CDR1 is MDHEN and CDR2 SYDVKM. The CDR3 spans 15 residues. Deletions cut 4 bases from V and 4 bases from J, with 11 bases between. The CDR3, as DNA: TGTGCCAGCAGTTCAGGAGACAGTTATAATTCACCCCTCCACTTT. Translated: CASSSGDSYNSPLHF. Looking up the rest from reference TRBV28 and TRBJ1-6 gives the full variable domain: DVKVTQSSRYLVKRTGEKVFLECVQDMDHENMFWYRQDPGLGLRLIYFSYDVKMKEKGDIPEGYSVSREKKERFSLILESASTNQTSMYLCASSSGDSYNSPLHFGNGTRLTVT.

The chain is built from TRBV29-1 and TRBJ2-3; 8 positions match TRBD1. V trimming: 7 bases; J trimming: 1 base; junction bases outside the gene matches: 7. The CDR3 spans 14 residues. CDR1 SQVTM and CDR2 ANQGSEA come from the germline V gene. This CDR3 reads CSALQGQGTDTQYF. The CDR3 nucleotides are TGCAGCGCTCTCCAGGGACAGGGCACAGATACGCAGTATTTT.

J is TRBJ1-2 and V is TRBV24-1; D uncertain. The CDR3 has 11 residues. CDR1 and CDR2 (germline): KGHDR, SFDVKD. The V end lost 10 bases, the J end lost 6 bases, and 11 bases lay between the germline ends. This chain's CDR3 is CATPVIHGYTF. The CDR3 DNA sequence: TGTGCCACTCCCGTTATACATGGCTACACCTTC.

V is TRBV7-9 and J is TRBJ2-5; D might be TRBD1 or TRBD2, each matching 5 bases. The germline V gene encodes CDR1 SEHNR and CDR2 FQNEAQ (reference sequence). With 5 bases removed from V and 4 bases from J, the gap between germline ends came to 11 bases. This CDR3 is 13 amino acids long. The CDR3 DNA reads TGTGCCAGCAGCGGGGCCGGGATAGAGACCCAGTACTTC. Translated, it gives CASSGAGIETQYF.

The V call is TRBV10-3, the J call TRBJ2-1; D is perhaps TRBD1 (6 bases). CDR1 is ENHRY, CDR2 SYGVKD, per germline. The CDR3 length is 14 residues. V gave up 5 bases and J gave up 3 bases, with 11 bases separating them. CDR3 DNA: TGTGCCATCAGTATGACAGGTGACTACAATGAGCAGTTCTTC. As protein: CAISMTGDYNEQFF.

As for this clonotype: A much larger clone differs from this one at a single base, so this may be a read error. Here the CDR3 reads CASSFQAVYNEQYF. The CDR3, as DNA: TGTGCCAGCAGTTTTCAGGCAGTCTACAATGAGCAGTACTTC. This chain links TRBV10-3 with TRBJ2-7; D not resolved. The germline V gene encodes CDR1 ENHRY and CDR2 SYGVKD. CDR3 length: 14 residues.

This sequence joins TRBV7-8 and TRBJ2-3, with 8 bases identical to TRBD2. The CDR3 runs to 16 residues. Germline CDR1 is SGHVS and CDR2 is FQNEAQ. The V gene end was trimmed by 5 bases and the J gene end by 4 bases; junction bases not matched to a gene: 11. The CDR3 reads CASSPLAGGSPDTQYF. The CDR3 DNA reads as TGTGCCAGCAGCCCTCTTGCGGGGGGATCTCCAGATACGCAGTATTTT.

CDR3 protein: CAITLSGSPYGYTF. The CDR3 DNA reads as TGTGCCATCACTCTTTCTGGCAGTCCCTATGGCTACACCTTC. This rearrangement joins TRBV10-3 to TRBJ1-2; D call uncertain. Germline assignment: CDR1 ENHRY and CDR2 SYGVKD. V gave up 7 bases and J gave up 4 bases, with 16 bases separating them. The CDR3 spans 14 residues.

This clonotype appeared a few times. The V and J genes are TRBV2 and TRBJ1-3; D unresolved. The CDR3 loop spans 12 amino acids. V lost 3 bases, J lost 4 bases, and 4 bases lay in between. Looked up from germline, CDR1 is SNHLY and CDR2 is FYNNEI. CDR3 sequence: CASSDGGNTIYF. In DNA form, the CDR3 reads TGTGCCAGCAGTGACGGGGGAAACACCATATATTTT.

A remark on this clonotype: A much larger clone is a single base away; this may be a read error. The V and J genes are TRBV6-1 and TRBJ1-2; TRBD1 might be the D (6 bases). The CDR3 covers 14 residues. With 6 bases removed from V and 4 bases from J, the gap between germline ends came to 15 bases. Germline V gives CDR1 MNHNS, CDR2 SASEGT. DNA of the CDR3: TGTGCCAGCAGACACCCAGGGGCCGCCTATGGCTACACCTTC. Protein sequence: CASRHPGAAYGYTF.

This clonotype was counted a single time. This chain uses TRBV5-6 with TRBJ2-1; D might be TRBD2 (5 bases). This CDR3 spans 13 amino acids. CDR1 and CDR2 (germline): SGHDT, YYEEEE. The ends were cut back, 4 bases at V and 6 bases at J, with 11 bases in the middle. The CDR3 bases are TGTGCCAGCAGCCTCGGACTCGTCAATGAGCAGTTCTTC. Translating it yields CASSLGLVNEQFF. Variable domain in full (rest from reference TRBV5-6 and TRBJ2-1): DAGVTQSPTHLIKTRGQQVTLRCSPKSGHDTVSWYQQALGQGPQFIFQYYEEEERQRGNFPDRFSGHQFPNYSSELNVNALLLGDSALYLCASSLGLVNEQFFGPGTRLTVL.

This clonotype was seen more than once but under ten times. The V call is TRBV30, the J call TRBJ2-3; TRBD1 matches at 8 bases. CDR1 is GTSNPN and CDR2 is SVGIG in the germline V gene (reference sequence). V trimming: 1 base; J trimming: 6 bases; junction bases outside the gene matches: 9. The CDR3 sequence is 15 residues long. CDR3 nucleotide sequence: TGTGCCTGGAGTGGGTGGACAGGGTCGGTGGATACGCAGTATTTT. Its protein product is CAWSGWTGSVDTQYF. Filled out from reference TRBV30 and TRBJ2-3, the complete variable domain reads SQTIHQWPATLVQPVGSPLSLECTVEGTSNPNLYWYRQAAGRGLQLLFYSVGIGQISSEVPQNLSASRPQDRQFILSSKKLLLSDSGFYLCAWSGWTGSVDTQYFGPGTRLTVL.

This clonotype appeared a single time. This CDR3 reads CASVGGEYTEAFF. CDR3 bases: TGTGCCAGCGTGGGGGGTGAGTACACTGAAGCTTTCTTT. The chain couples TRBV2 to TRBJ1-1, with D perhaps TRBD1 (5 bases). Trimming stripped 8 bases from V and 3 bases from J, with 13 bases between. The CDR3 is made up of 13 amino acids. The germline CDR1 and CDR2 sequences are SNHLY and FYNNEI. Based on the CDR3 plus reference TRBV2 and TRBJ1-1, the full variable domain is EPEVTQTPSHQVTQMGQEVILRCVPISNHLYFYWYRQILGQKVEFLVSFYNNEISEKSEIFDDQFSVERPDGSNFTLKIRSTKLEDSAMYFCASVGGEYTEAFFGQGTRLTVV.

This clonotype was seen only a few times. The chain employs TRBV10-1 and TRBJ2-5; 7 bases are a match to TRBD1. This CDR3 is 17 amino acids long. Germline V CDR1 and CDR2: WNHNN, SYGVQD (reference sequence). Trimming removed 6 bases from V and 0 bases from J; junction bases left unmatched: 13. The CDR3 DNA sequence: TGCGCCAGCAGATGGGGGACAGCTCAACCATACCAAGAGACCCAGTACTTC. Translating it yields CASRWGTAQPYQETQYF.

The chain joins TRBV10-2 to TRBJ1-1; 10 bases map to TRBD1. The J segment lost 10 bases and the V segment lost 7 bases, leaving 6 bases of the junction unmatched. The CDR3 runs 12 residues. Germline V gene sequence: CDR1 WSHSY, CDR2 SAAADI. As DNA, the CDR3 is TGCGCCAGCATCCTGGACAGGGGGGGAGCTTTCTTT. It specifies CASILDRGGAFF.

This clonotype was counted ten times or more. The chain recombines TRBV20-1 with TRBJ1-1; D not certain. Germline loops: CDR1 DFQATT, CDR2 SNEGSKA (reference sequence). The V end was cut by 1 base, the J end by 4 bases, with 16 bases between. There are 15 residues in the CDR3. The CDR3 sequence is CSARAGSLSGTEAFF. The CDR3 coding sequence is TGCAGTGCTAGAGCTGGGAGTTTGTCGGGCACTGAAGCTTTCTTT.

This clonotype has at least ten counts. V gene TRBV9 combines with J gene TRBJ2-3; 8 bases are a match to TRBD2. The junction had 1 base not matched to a gene; V was cut back by 4 bases and J by 3 bases. CDR3 length: 13 amino acids. Germline CDR1 reads SGDLS; CDR2 reads YYNGEE. The CDR3 coding sequence is TGTGCCAGCAGCTCTAGCGGGACAGATACGCAGTATTTT. This translates into CASSSSGTDTQYF.

This rearrangement joins TRBV6-1 to TRBJ2-7; 13 positions agree with TRBD2. The length of the CDR3 is 15 residues. Trimming took 1 base from V and 6 from J; bases not matched to a gene: 3. Germline-derived CDR1 and CDR2 are MNHNS and SASEGT. Here the CDR3 reads CASSEGTSGRLEQYF. Here the CDR3 DNA reads TGTGCCAGCAGTGAAGGGACTAGCGGGAGACTCGAGCAGTACTTC.

This chain joins TRBV10-3 and TRBJ1-2; TRBD1 agrees at 11 bases. CDR1 and CDR2 (germline): ENHRY, SYGVKD. V lost 3 bases to trimming and J lost 4 bases; unmatched junction nucleotides: 7. The CDR3 spans 16 residues. This chain's CDR3 is CAISDPGTGGAYGYTF. DNA of the CDR3: TGTGCCATCAGTGATCCCGGGACAGGGGGTGCCTATGGCTACACCTTC.